The clone carrying this T cell receptor (beta chain) was seen only a few times. Its cognate antigen is unknown. This specimen belongs to a study of T cell repertoires in cytomegalovirus infection. Overall study context: Carrying CMV and the relevant HLA type showed in public TCR beta signatures.

Trimming removed 5 bases at V and 2 bases at J, with 13 bases between. This CDR3 contains 13 residues. The V gene's germline CDR1 is SQVTM and CDR2 ANQGSEA. Study results and limitations: HLA-C-restricted CMV-specific TCR beta clonotypes were dominant in the ex vivo response.

TCRdb re-called the reads through MiXCR, storing one row per CDR3 protein. The sample has roughly 200,000 distinct CDR3 sequences, less than 50% seen once. The material sequenced was CD8+ T cells from cultured PBMCs, taken from culture after CMV antigen stimulation. J is TRBJ2-7 and V is TRBV29-1; tentatively, D is TRBD1 or TRBD2 (5 bases each). This clonotype was obtained from a human donor in good health (CMV status not recorded). Some clones in this sample may be carry-over from other donors' samples. CDR3 sequence reads: CSVPWGTPYEQYF. The CDR3 DNA follows: TGCAGCGTTCCGTGGGGGACCCCCTACGAGCAGTACTTC.